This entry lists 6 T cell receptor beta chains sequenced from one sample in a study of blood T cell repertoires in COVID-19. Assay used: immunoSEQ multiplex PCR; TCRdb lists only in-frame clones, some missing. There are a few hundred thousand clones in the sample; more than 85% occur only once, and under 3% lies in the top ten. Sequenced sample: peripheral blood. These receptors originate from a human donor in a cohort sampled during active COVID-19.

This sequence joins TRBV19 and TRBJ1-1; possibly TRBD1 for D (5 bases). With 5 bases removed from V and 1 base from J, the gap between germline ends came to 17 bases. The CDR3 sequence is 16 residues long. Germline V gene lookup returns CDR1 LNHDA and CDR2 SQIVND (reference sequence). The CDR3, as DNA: TGTGCCAGTAGTCTCAGGCCCTCGGGGGGGAACACTGAAGCTTTCTTT. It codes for CASSLRPSGGNTEAFF.

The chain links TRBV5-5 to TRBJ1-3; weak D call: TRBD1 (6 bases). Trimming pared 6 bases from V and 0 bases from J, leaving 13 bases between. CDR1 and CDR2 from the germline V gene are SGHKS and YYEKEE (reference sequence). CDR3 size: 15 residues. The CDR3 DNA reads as TGTGCCAGCAACGGATGGGGGCACTCTGGAAACACCATATATTTT. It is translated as CASNGWGHSGNTIYF.

CDR3 sequence: CASSISDRGGGYTF. Written as DNA, the CDR3 is TGTGCCAGTAGTATCTCGGACAGGGGGGGAGGCTACACCTTC. The chain employs TRBV19 and TRBJ1-2; the match to TRBD1 covers 10 bases. This CDR3 comprises 14 residues. In germline, CDR1 is LNHDA, CDR2 SQIVND (reference sequence). The J segment lost 8 bases and the V segment lost 3 bases, leaving 6 bases of the junction unmatched.

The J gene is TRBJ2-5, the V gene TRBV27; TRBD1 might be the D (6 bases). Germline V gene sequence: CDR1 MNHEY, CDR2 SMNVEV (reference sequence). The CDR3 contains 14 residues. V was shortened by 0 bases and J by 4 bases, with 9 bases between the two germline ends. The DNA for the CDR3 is TGTGCCAGCAGTTTATCGGGGGCAGGAGAGACCCAGTACTTC. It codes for CASSLSGAGETQYF.

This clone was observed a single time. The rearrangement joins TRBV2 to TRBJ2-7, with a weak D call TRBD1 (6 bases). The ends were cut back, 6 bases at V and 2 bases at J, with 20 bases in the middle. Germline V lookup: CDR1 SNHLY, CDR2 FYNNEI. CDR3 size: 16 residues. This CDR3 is CASRPPGQSLAYEQYF. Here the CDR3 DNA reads TGTGCCAGCAGACCCCCTGGACAGTCACTGGCCTACGAGCAGTACTTC.

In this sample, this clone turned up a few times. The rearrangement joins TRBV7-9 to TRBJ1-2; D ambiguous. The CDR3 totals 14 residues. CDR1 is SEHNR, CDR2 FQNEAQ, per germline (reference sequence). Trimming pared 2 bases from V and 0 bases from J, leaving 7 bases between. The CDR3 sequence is CASSLTEANYGYTF. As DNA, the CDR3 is TGTGCCAGCAGCTTAACAGAAGCTAACTATGGCTACACCTTC.